The 28 T cell receptor beta chains below come from one sample, sequenced in a study of T cell responses to AZD1222 COVID-19 vaccine. Assay used: immunoSEQ multiplex PCR; TCRdb lists only in-frame clones, some missing. The table has about 120,000 clones, 75% to 90% seen once. The material sequenced was peripheral blood, taken on day 0 of AZD1222 vaccination. The receptors originated from an adult in good health.

The CDR3 protein is CAWTKAGVNTGELFF. The CDR3 DNA reads as TGTGCCTGGACTAAAGCGGGGGTTAACACCGGGGAGCTGTTTTTT. The chain has TRBV30 and TRBJ2-2; TRBD2 matches 8 bases. This CDR3 has 15 residues. V was pared by 4 bases and J by 2 bases, with 6 bases of the junction left unmatched. The germline V gene has CDR1 GTSNPN and CDR2 SVGIG (reference sequence).

The V call is TRBV29-1, the J call TRBJ2-3; D is unresolved. The germline V and J ends were trimmed by 7 bases and 5 bases, with 13 bases remaining between them. The CDR3 contains 12 residues. Germline V gene sequence: CDR1 SQVTM, CDR2 ANQGSEA. The CDR3 region is CSAGRGLDTQYF. The CDR3 DNA sequence: TGCAGCGCCGGTCGAGGATTAGATACGCAGTATTTT.

This clone appeared once. The genes are TRBV2 and TRBJ1-4; D is possibly TRBD1 (5 bases). V was shortened by 8 bases and J by 0 bases, with 10 bases between the two germline ends. This CDR3 contains 14 residues. Germline CDR1 is SNHLY and CDR2 is FYNNEI. The CDR3 sequence: CASRIQATNEKLFF. The CDR3 region has the DNA TGTGCCAGCCGGATACAGGCAACTAATGAAAAACTGTTTTTT. The full variable domain, completed using reference TRBV2 and TRBJ1-4, is EPEVTQTPSHQVTQMGQEVILRCVPISNHLYFYWYRQILGQKVEFLVSFYNNEISEKSEIFDDQFSVERPDGSNFTLKIRSTKLEDSAMYFCASRIQATNEKLFFGSGTQLSVL.

This chain links TRBV6-5 with TRBJ1-5, with unresolved D. Germline CDR1 is MNHEY and CDR2 is SVGAGI. The ends were cut back, 6 bases at V and 2 bases at J, with 11 bases in the middle. This CDR3 has 14 amino acids. CDR3 residues: CASSRGPGNQPQHF. CDR3 nucleotides: TGTGCCAGCAGCCGTGGACCAGGCAATCAGCCCCAGCATTTT.

The chain recombines TRBV6-2 or TRBV6-3 with TRBJ1-1; tentatively, D is TRBD1 (5 bases). The CDR3 contains 12 residues. Germline V gene data show CDR1 as MNHEY and CDR2 as SVGEGT. V dropped 5 bases and J dropped 8 bases, with 12 bases sitting between them. The CDR3 DNA reads as TGTGCCAGCAGTCAGGGACTCGGAGAAGCTTTCTTT. Translated: CASSQGLGEAFF.

J is TRBJ2-2 and V is TRBV6-1, with TRBD1 identical over 7 bases. The CDR3 consists of 18 residues. The V gene end was trimmed by 0 bases and the J gene end by 0 bases; junction bases not matched to a gene: 7. CDR1 MNHNS and CDR2 SASEGT come from the germline V gene. For the CDR3, the DNA is TGTGCCAGCAGTGAAGCGCTTCTTGGACAGGCGAACACCGGGGAGCTGTTTTTT. This encodes CASSEALLGQANTGELFF.

This clone appeared a single time. V gene TRBV7-2 combines with J gene TRBJ1-2; maybe TRBD1 (6 bases). CDR1 SGHTA and CDR2 FQGNSA come from the germline V gene. The CDR3 consists of 13 residues. V was pared by 1 base and J by 5 bases, with 8 bases between. For the CDR3, the DNA is TGTGCCAGCAGCTTAGGGCAGGGGTATGGCTACACCTTC. This codes for CASSLGQGYGYTF.

V is TRBV7-9 and J is TRBJ2-5; 10 nucleotides agree with TRBD2. Germline V gives CDR1 SEHNR, CDR2 FQNEAQ (reference sequence). V was clipped by 6 bases and J by 3 bases; unmatched bases: 7. The CDR3 consists of 15 residues. Here the CDR3 reads CASRPSGGKKETQYF. The CDR3 nucleotides are TGTGCCAGCAGACCTAGCGGGGGTAAAAAAGAGACCCAGTACTTC.

The rearrangement joins TRBV4-1 to TRBJ1-2; no reliable D call. The CDR3 is 13 amino acids. Germline V gene sequence: CDR1 MGHRA, CDR2 YSYEKL. Trimming stripped 1 base from V and 7 bases from J, with 10 bases between. The CDR3 loop reads CASSQGSGVGYTF. The CDR3 region has the DNA TGCGCCAGCAGCCAAGGTTCGGGCGTTGGCTACACCTTC.

This clone has only a few counts. V gene TRBV12-3 or TRBV12-4 combines with J gene TRBJ1-6; D not resolved. Trimming shortened V by 3 bases and J by 9 bases, and 6 bases separated the two germline ends. The CDR3 has 12 amino acids. The CDR3 DNA follows: TGTGCCAGCAGTTTCGGCGTTTCACCCCTCCACTTT. Translating it yields CASSFGVSPLHF.

The chain recombines TRBV6-1 with TRBJ1-2; D perhaps matches TRBD1 (5 bases). Trimming left V 2 bases short and J 8 bases short, with 12 bases between. The CDR3 length is 13 residues. Germline-derived CDR1 and CDR2 are MNHNS and SASEGT. This CDR3 reads CASSERQGWGYTF. CDR3 sequence (DNA): TGTGCCAGCAGTGAAAGGCAGGGCTGGGGCTACACCTTC.

The chain is built from TRBV6-5 and TRBJ2-5; no reliable D call. Germline V gene lookup returns CDR1 MNHEY and CDR2 SVGAGI. The V end lost 0 bases, the J end lost 4 bases, and 9 bases lay between the germline ends. This CDR3 contains 14 residues. The CDR3 DNA reads as TGTGCCAGCAGTTACTCGGGTGCTCCAGAGACCCAGTACTTC. It specifies CASSYSGAPETQYF.

This clone was observed once. The rearrangement joins TRBV6-5 to TRBJ1-1; 7 nucleotides agree with TRBD1. There are 15 residues in the CDR3. Unmatched junction bases numbered 10, after V lost 7 bases and J lost 2 bases. Per the germline V gene, CDR1 is MNHEY and CDR2 is SVGAGI. The CDR3 is CASTRGGQPNTEAFF. The CDR3 DNA sequence: TGTGCCAGCACCCGAGGGGGACAGCCAAACACTGAAGCTTTCTTT.

The chain is built from TRBV7-9 and TRBJ1-2; D remains unclear. V gave up 2 bases and J gave up 5 bases, with 6 bases separating them. The germline V gene has CDR1 SEHNR and CDR2 FQNEAQ (reference sequence). This CDR3 spans 12 amino acids. CDR3 DNA sequence: TGTGCCAGCAGCTTATCAGATTATGGCTACACCTTC. Protein: CASSLSDYGYTF.

The V call is TRBV4-1, the J call TRBJ1-5; D gene ambiguous. Germline CDR1 MGHRA, CDR2 YSYEKL. The CDR3 totals 13 residues. Deletions cut 0 bases from V and 6 bases from J, with 6 bases between. The CDR3 region is CASSQDPGQPQHF. In DNA, the CDR3 is TGCGCCAGCAGCCAAGATCCTGGTCAGCCCCAGCATTTT.

The CDR3 region is CASNGQSYGYTF. The CDR3 DNA follows: TGTGCCAGTAATGGACAGTCCTATGGCTACACCTTC. V and J are TRBV19 and TRBJ1-2; tentative D call: TRBD1 (6 bases). The V gene lost 7 bases and the J gene lost 4 bases, with 10 bases spanning the gap. The CDR3 totals 12 residues. Germline CDR1 and CDR2: LNHDA and SQIVND (reference sequence).

The DNA for the CDR3 is TGTGCCAGCAGCGTAGGCCGGCATAACTATGGCTACACCTTC. Its protein product is CASSVGRHNYGYTF. V and J are TRBV9 and TRBJ1-2; D is uncertain. The V gene's germline CDR1 is SGDLS and CDR2 YYNGEE. Between the trimmed V and J ends, which lost 0 bases and 1 base, there was a span of 7 bases. The CDR3 is 14 amino acids. Combining the CDR3 with reference TRBV9 and TRBJ1-2 gives the whole variable domain DSGVTQTPKHLITATGQRVTLRCSPRSGDLSVYWYQQSLDQGLQFLIQYYNGEERAKGNILERFSAQQFPDLHSELNLSSLELGDSALYFCASSVGRHNYGYTFGSGTRLTVV.

This clone was detected only a few times. The chain combines TRBV28 with TRBJ1-1; D gene unclear. CDR1 and CDR2 (germline): MDHEN, SYDVKM. The V gene lost 7 bases and the J gene lost 1 base, with 4 bases spanning the gap. The CDR3 is 11 residues long. The CDR3 loop reads CASISNTEAFF. For the CDR3, the DNA is TGTGCCAGCATTTCGAACACTGAAGCTTTCTTT.

This clone was seen a handful of times. The chain has TRBV2 and TRBJ1-1; 7 nucleotides line up with TRBD1. The J segment lost 3 bases and the V segment lost 6 bases, leaving 7 bases of the junction unmatched. The CDR3 is 14 amino acids. From germline, CDR1 is SNHLY and CDR2 FYNNEI. CDR3 sequence reads: CASRNLQGYTEAFF. The CDR3 DNA reads TGTGCCAGCAGGAATCTACAGGGGTACACTGAAGCTTTCTTT.

The chain has TRBV7-8 and TRBJ1-6, with D unresolved. CDR3 length equals 15 residues. V dropped 4 bases and J dropped 10 bases, with 17 bases sitting between them. Germline CDR1 is SGHVS and CDR2 is FQNEAQ. CDR3 nucleotide sequence: TGTGCCAGCAGCTATCGCGAGGGCTTGGGGTCACCCCTCCACTTT. It codes for CASSYREGLGSPLHF.

This clone occurred once. The chain is built from TRBV18 and TRBJ2-7; D not certain. CDR1 KGHSH and CDR2 LQKENI come from the germline V gene. Trimming removed 2 bases at V and 2 bases at J, with 10 bases between. The CDR3 is made up of 14 amino acids. CDR3 nucleotide sequence: TGTGCCAGCTCACCAATCGACGGAGCCTACGAGCAGTACTTC. Protein: CASSPIDGAYEQYF.

This sequence joins TRBV6-5 and TRBJ2-5, with 11 bases fitting TRBD2. The V segment lost 5 bases and the J segment 2 bases; nucleotides outside the gene matches: 4. This CDR3 is built from 15 residues. Germline CDR1 and CDR2: MNHEY and SVGAGI. The CDR3 sequence: CASSQGLAAQETQYF. The CDR3 DNA reads TGTGCCAGCAGTCAGGGACTAGCGGCACAAGAGACCCAGTACTTC.

The CDR3 spells CASSQVIGSPLHF. The CDR3 nucleotides are TGTGCCAGCAGCCAAGTCATCGGTTCACCCCTCCACTTT. The gene calls are TRBV14 and TRBJ1-6; D gene uncertain. V lost 1 base, J lost 9 bases, and 7 bases lay in between. The CDR3 spans 13 residues. From germline, CDR1 is SGHDN and CDR2 FVKESK.

This clone was seen more than once but under ten times. This chain links TRBV4-2 with TRBJ1-2; tentatively, D is TRBD1 (5 bases). The CDR3 loop spans 12 amino acids. Germline CDR1 and CDR2: LGHNA and YNFKEQ. Trimming cost V 5 bases and J 8 bases, with 12 bases left between them. The DNA of the CDR3 is TGTGCCAGCAGCAGAGGGACTTTCGGCTACACCTTC. This gives the protein CASSRGTFGYTF.

The rearrangement links TRBV24-1 to TRBJ2-1, with 11 positions matching TRBD2. The length of the CDR3 is 19 residues. V was clipped by 9 bases and J by 2 bases; unmatched bases: 17. The germline CDR1 and CDR2 sequences are KGHDR and SFDVKD. CDR3 residues: CATDPPQETSGAPYNEQFF. CDR3 in DNA: TGTGCCACCGACCCCCCCCAGGAGACTAGCGGGGCCCCCTACAATGAGCAGTTCTTC.

The genes are TRBV19 and TRBJ1-2, with 8 bases that match TRBD1. The V gene end was trimmed by 0 bases and the J gene end by 6 bases; junction bases not matched to a gene: 9. The V gene's germline CDR1 is LNHDA and CDR2 SQIVND (reference sequence). This CDR3 comprises 16 residues. The chain's CDR3 is CASSIDTGSGGHGYTF. DNA for the CDR3: TGTGCCAGTAGTATAGATACCGGATCAGGGGGCCATGGCTACACCTTC.

This clone was detected only a few times. V usage is TRBV6-2 or TRBV6-3 and J usage is TRBJ1-5; D gene uncertain. Germline-derived CDR1 and CDR2 are MNHEY and SVGEGT. This CDR3 is 13 amino acids long. V lost 6 bases, J lost 9 bases, and 15 bases lay in between. CDR3 amino acids: CASSDTAKRPQHF. CDR3 DNA sequence: TGTGCCAGCAGCGACACGGCGAAACGGCCCCAGCATTTT.

The V and J genes are TRBV3-1 (or the pseudogene TRBV3-2) and TRBJ1-2, with D hard to call. The V end lost 0 bases, the J end lost 2 bases, and 7 bases lay between the germline ends. This CDR3 comprises 14 residues. Germline V gives CDR1 LGHDT, CDR2 YNNKEL (reference sequence). The CDR3 nucleotides read TGTGCCAGCAGCCAAGATAAGGGAAACTATGGCTACACCTTC. Translating gives CASSQDKGNYGYTF.